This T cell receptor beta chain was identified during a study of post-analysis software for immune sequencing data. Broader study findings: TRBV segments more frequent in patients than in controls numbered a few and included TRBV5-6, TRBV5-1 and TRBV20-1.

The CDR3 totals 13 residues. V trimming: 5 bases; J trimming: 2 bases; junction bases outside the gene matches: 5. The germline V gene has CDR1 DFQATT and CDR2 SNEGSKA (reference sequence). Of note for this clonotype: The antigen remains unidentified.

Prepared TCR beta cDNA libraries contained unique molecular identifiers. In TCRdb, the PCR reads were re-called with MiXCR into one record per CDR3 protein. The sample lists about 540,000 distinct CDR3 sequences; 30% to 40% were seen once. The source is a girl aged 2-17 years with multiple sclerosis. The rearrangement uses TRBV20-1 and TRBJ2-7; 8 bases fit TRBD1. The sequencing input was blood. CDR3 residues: CSARAGGPYEQYF. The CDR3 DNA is TGCAGTGCTCGAGCAGGGGGCCCCTACGAGCAGTACTTC.